Listed below are T cell receptor beta chains from one sample, sequenced in a study of OX40 agonist ivuxolimab in advanced cancers. The repertoire was sequenced with immunoSEQ multiplex PCR; TCRdb's copy has only in-frame clones and lacks some. There are more than 75,000 clones in the sample; about 86% occur only once, and 5.5% to 7% lies in the top ten. The source was CD4+ or CD8+ T cells sorted from blood, collected in a trial of the OX40 agonist ivuxolimab. All receptors come from an adult with an advanced solid tumor such as melanoma, head and neck, liver or kidney cancer. CDR3s include the opening cysteine and the closing phenylalanine or tryptophan. A D gene is named only where the DNA matches it firmly. Part of the rows lack a size; the others show once, few, many or a class for expanded clones.

clone size | J gene | D gene | V gene | CDR3 DNA | CDR3 protein
- | TRBJ1-2 | - | TRBV6-5 | TGTGCCAGCAAAAAGGGGAGAGACTATGGCTACACCTTC | CASKKGRDYGYTF
- | TRBJ1-2 | - | TRBV28 | TGTGCCAGCAGTTTAAGTAAGGGGTCCTATGGCTACACCTTC | CASSLSKGSYGYTF
- | TRBJ2-6 | - | TRBV2 | TGTGCCAGCAGGAGGGGAACAGGGGCCAACGTCCTGACTTTC | CASRRGTGANVLTF
- | TRBJ1-1 | TRBD1 | TRBV5-1 | TGCGCCAGCAGCTTGTCGGACAGGGGAAACACTGAAGCTTTCTTT | CASSLSDRGNTEAFF
- | TRBJ1-2 | - | TRBV6-1 | TGTGCCAGCAGTCCGGGGTCCCCTTCTGGCTACACCTTC | CASSPGSPSGYTF
once | TRBJ2-5 | TRBD2 | TRBV5-4 | TGTGCCAGCAGCCGGACTAGCGGAACCCAAGAGACCCAGTACTTC | CASSRTSGTQETQYF
- | TRBJ1-6 | - | TRBV28 | TGTGCCAGCAGCCTCGGCCCTAATAATTCACCCCTCCACTTT | CASSLGPNNSPLHF
- | TRBJ1-2 | - | TRBV7-2 | TGTGCCAGCAGCTTCGCCGGGGTTAACTATGGCTACACCTTC | CASSFAGVNYGYTF
few | TRBJ1-2 | - | TRBV6-5 | TGTGCCAGCAGTACGACGGCGATGCCTGGCTACACCTTC | CASSTTAMPGYTF
once | TRBJ2-3 | - | TRBV30 | TGTGCCTGCCGCGGGGGCCTGGTGGATACGCAGTATTTT | CACRGGLVDTQYF
few | TRBJ2-3 | TRBD1 | TRBV6-5 | TGTGCCAGCAGTTACTCGGGGACAGGGGCGGATACGCAGTATTTT | CASSYSGTGADTQYF
few | TRBJ2-1 | - | TRBV6-5 | TGTGCCAGCAGCCAGGGGGGGCAGTTCTTC | CASSQGGQFF
- | TRBJ1-2 | - | TRBV27 | TGTGCCAGCAGTTTACGAGGAAACTATGGCTACACCTTC | CASSLRGNYGYTF
- | TRBJ2-7 | TRBD1 | TRBV6-7 | TGTGCCAGCATTCGGAGGGGACAGGGTCTCTACGAGCAGTACTTC | CASIRRGQGLYEQYF
- | TRBJ2-7 | - | TRBV5-1 | TGCGCCAGCAGCTTGAGACAGCCCCGGGCCTACGAGCAGTACTTC | CASSLRQPRAYEQYF
- | TRBJ1-5 | TRBD1 | TRBV4-1 | TGCGCCAGCAGCCAAGGTCTAGGACAGGGTAATCAGCCCCAGCATTTT | CASSQGLGQGNQPQHF
- | TRBJ1-6 | - | TRBV7-6 | TGTGCCAGCAGCTTAGTGGCGGACTACGGTTCACCCCTCCACTTT | CASSLVADYGSPLHF
many | TRBJ1-1 | TRBD1 | TRBV4-2 | TGTGCCAGCAGCCCCGGACAGGGCTGGAACACTGAAGCTTTCTTT | CASSPGQGWNTEAFF
once | TRBJ1-1 | - | TRBV19 | TGTGCCAGTAGTATCGGGATCACTGAAGCTTTCTTT | CASSIGITEAFF
few | TRBJ2-3 | TRBD1 | TRBV19 | TGTGCCAGCGCCCCCGGGACAGGGAGAGATACGCAGTATTTT | CASAPGTGRDTQYF
- | TRBJ1-1 | - | TRBV10-3 | TGTGCCATCAGTGAGCGCGGGGGGAACACTGAAGCTTTCTTT | CAISERGGNTEAFF
- | TRBJ2-2 | TRBD2 | TRBV5-4 | TGTGCCAGCAGCTGGGGGACTAGCGGGGGTCTTTACACCGGGGAGCTGTTTTTT | CASSWGTSGGLYTGELFF
- | TRBJ1-2 | - | TRBV6-5 | TGTGCCAGCGGTGGGGAGGGCGATGGCTACACCTTC | CASGGEGDGYTF
- | TRBJ2-5 | - | TRBV7-9 | TGTGCCAGCAGCTCTAGCGTGCAAGAGACCCAGTACTTC | CASSSSVQETQYF
- | TRBJ1-1 | TRBD1 | TRBV11-2 | TGTGCCACTCGGGGTGGGACAGGCCGGGGGGGCACTGAAGCTTTCTTT | CATRGGTGRGGTEAFF
- | TRBJ2-3 | - | TRBV28 | TGTGCCAGCAGTTTAAGGCAGGTTGGGACAGATACGCAGTATTTT | CASSLRQVGTDTQYF
few | TRBJ1-2 | - | TRBV19 | TGTGCCAGTAGTATAATCCAGGGAAAGGGATATGGCTACACCTTC | CASSIIQGKGYGYTF
- | TRBJ1-1 | - | TRBV6-1 | TGTGCCAGCAGCTTGGGGGGGCGGCACACTGAAGCTTTCTTT | CASSLGGRHTEAFF
- | TRBJ2-4 | - | TRBV5-1 | TGCGCCAGCAGCCAGGACGGAAAAAACATTCAGTACTTC | CASSQDGKNIQYF
- | TRBJ2-7 | - | TRBV5-4 | TGTGCCAGCAGCTGGTCCTACGAGCAGTACTTC | CASSWSYEQYF
- | TRBJ2-1 | TRBD2 | TRBV27 | TGTGCCAGCAGCCAGAGTGCGGGAGCAAGATACAATGAGCAGTTCTTC | CASSQSAGARYNEQFF
- | TRBJ2-5 | - | TRBV5-1 | TGCGCCAGCAGCGGGGCAGGCCAAGAGACCCAGTACTTC | CASSGAGQETQYF
- | TRBJ1-1 | - | TRBV19 | TGTGCCAGTACCTCTGGACGGTTGAACACTGAAGCTTTCTTT | CASTSGRLNTEAFF
- | TRBJ1-4 | - | TRBV5-1 | TGCGCCAGCAGCTTTGGGGGAGAGGGGGAAAAACTGTTTTTT | CASSFGGEGEKLFF
once | TRBJ2-3 | TRBD1 | TRBV5-4 | TGTGCCAGCAGCGGCCGGGACAGGGCTCCAGATACGCAGTATTTT | CASSGRDRAPDTQYF
- | TRBJ2-3 | TRBD2 | TRBV7-2 | TGTGCCAGCAGCCTGGGACTAGCGACAGATACGCAGTATTTT | CASSLGLATDTQYF
- | TRBJ2-4 | - | TRBV2 | TGTGCCAGCAGATCCGGGTTAGGGGCCAAAAACATTCAGTACTTC | CASRSGLGAKNIQYF
- | TRBJ2-7 | - | TRBV9 | TGTGCCAGCAGCCTAGACGCGGGCATACCTCGGGAGCAGTACTTC | CASSLDAGIPREQYF
- | TRBJ2-1 | TRBD1 | TRBV2 | TGTGCCAGCAGTGCAGGGGGCCCGGATGAGCAGTTCTTC | CASSAGGPDEQFF
- | TRBJ2-4 | - | TRBV28 | TGTGCCAGCAGTTTACGGCAAGCCAAAAACATTCAGTACTTC | CASSLRQAKNIQYF
- | TRBJ2-1 | TRBD2 | TRBV4-3 | TGCGCCAGCAGCCAAGATCTTCCTAGCGGGAGGCGGAATGAGCAGTTCTTC | CASSQDLPSGRRNEQFF
once | TRBJ1-2 | TRBD1 | TRBV28 | TGTGCCAGCAGTTGGCCTGCTGTCTTGGGACAGACCTACACCTTC | CASSWPAVLGQTYTF
- | TRBJ2-1 | TRBD2 | TRBV5-4 | TGTGCCAGCAGCAAGGGGAGCGGGGGGGGCTCCTACAATGAGCAGTTCTTC | CASSKGSGGGSYNEQFF